One sample yielded the 28 T cell receptor beta chains listed below, sequenced in a study of T cell responses to AZD1222 COVID-19 vaccine. Profiling relied on immunoSEQ multiplex PCR, and the TCRdb table lists in-frame clones only, not all of them. Of 75,000 to 100,000 clones in the sample, approximately 83% were seen once. The sequences come from peripheral blood, collected on day 0 of AZD1222 vaccination. Receptor source: an adult in good health.

The V gene is TRBV19, the J gene TRBJ2-7; TRBD2 matches at 12 bases. Germline loops: CDR1 LNHDA, CDR2 SQIVND (reference sequence). This CDR3 is built from 14 residues. V lost 5 bases, J lost 3 bases, and 2 bases stayed unmatched. CDR3 amino acids: CASSSTSGSYEQYF. DNA for the CDR3: TGTGCCAGTAGTTCGACTAGCGGGAGCTACGAGCAGTACTTC.

A remark on this clone: Distinct nucleotide sequences in the sample also encode this CDR3. The rearrangement links TRBV18 to TRBJ1-2, with 7 bases fitting TRBD1. Unmatched junction bases numbered 4, after V lost 6 bases and J lost 3 bases. CDR3 length: 13 amino acids. Looked up from germline, CDR1 is KGHSH and CDR2 is LQKENI. The CDR3 here is CASSPGQDYGYTF. For the CDR3, the DNA is TGTGCCAGCTCTCCCGGACAGGACTATGGCTACACCTTC.

V gene TRBV6-2 or TRBV6-3 combines with J gene TRBJ1-1; D is undetermined. Trimming removed 0 bases at V and 4 bases at J, with 12 bases between. Looked up from germline, CDR1 is MNHEY and CDR2 is SVGEGT. The CDR3 has 15 residues. Written as DNA, the CDR3 is TGTGCCAGCAGTTACTCAGGCAGCTCGTCCACTGAAGCTTTCTTT. Translation gives CASSYSGSSSTEAFF.

In its sample, this clone was seen once. The V gene is TRBV2, the J gene TRBJ1-3, with D possibly TRBD1 on 5 matching bases. Germline assignment: CDR1 SNHLY and CDR2 FYNNEI. Trimming left V 2 bases short and J 4 bases short, with 15 bases between. This CDR3 has 16 residues. The CDR3 DNA sequence: TGTGCCAGCAGTGAATGGGCAGGGACGTACGGAAACACCATATATTTT. Protein sequence: CASSEWAGTYGNTIYF.

The gene calls are TRBV15 and TRBJ1-1; D is perhaps TRBD1 (6 bases). With 3 bases removed from V and 1 base from J, the gap between germline ends came to 9 bases. The CDR3 consists of 14 residues. CDR1 and CDR2 from the germline V gene are LNHNV and YYDKDF (reference sequence). The CDR3 coding sequence is TGTGCCACCAGCAGTTTACAGGGGAACACTGAAGCTTTCTTT. Amino acids: CATSSLQGNTEAFF. The whole variable domain, remainder taken from reference TRBV15 and TRBJ1-1, is DAMVIQNPRYQVTQFGKPVTLSCSQTLNHNVMYWYQQKSSQAPKLLFHYYDKDFNNEADTPDNFQSRRPNTSFCFLDIRSPGLGDTAMYLCATSSLQGNTEAFFGQGTRLTVV.

V gene TRBV7-8 combines with J gene TRBJ2-5; no clear D. Germline assignment: CDR1 SGHVS and CDR2 FQNEAQ. V shed 1 base and J shed 3 bases, with 9 bases lying between them. This CDR3 region has 14 residues. DNA of the CDR3: TGTGCCAGCAGCTTAGGAGGCACCGAAGAGACCCAGTACTTC. It yields the protein CASSLGGTEETQYF.

This chain uses TRBV2 with TRBJ2-1, with 9 bases identical to TRBD1. CDR1 and CDR2 (germline): SNHLY, FYNNEI. V shed 6 bases and J 3 bases; nucleotides not matched to a gene: 6. The CDR3 runs to 15 residues. CDR3 sequence (DNA): TGTGCCAGCAGGGGGTGGGACAGGGACTACAATGAGCAGTTCTTC. The encoded protein is CASRGWDRDYNEQFF.

This rearrangement joins TRBV6-1 to TRBJ2-7, with D possibly TRBD1 on 5 matching bases. The CDR3 sequence is 21 residues long. V gave up 8 bases and J gave up 2 bases, with 37 bases separating them. CDR1 is MNHNS, CDR2 SASEGT, per germline. CDR3 sequence: CASGEGWGSPAGVTKTYEQYF. As DNA, the CDR3 is TGTGCCAGCGGGGAAGGGTGGGGCTCCCCAGCAGGCGTAACCAAAACCTACGAGCAGTACTTC.

The rearrangement links TRBV19 to TRBJ1-2, with 7 bases that match TRBD1. The V gene end was trimmed by 5 bases and the J gene end by 8 bases; junction bases not matched to a gene: 14. Per germline, CDR1 LNHDA and CDR2 SQIVND (reference sequence). The CDR3 loop spans 15 amino acids. CDR3 protein: CASSPFGPNRGGYTF. The CDR3 bases are TGTGCCAGTAGTCCATTTGGCCCAAACAGGGGCGGCTACACCTTC. Variable domain in full (rest from reference TRBV19 and TRBJ1-2): DGGITQSPKYLFRKEGQNVTLSCEQNLNHDAMYWYRQDPGQGLRLIYYSQIVNDFQKGDIAEGYSVSREKKESFPLTVTSAQKNPTAFYLCASSPFGPNRGGYTFGSGTRLTVV.

This chain joins TRBV7-9 and TRBJ2-6; weak D call: TRBD2 (5 bases). The V end was cut by 11 bases, the J end by 0 bases, with 17 bases between. Germline values: CDR1 SEHNR, CDR2 FQNEAQ (reference sequence). The CDR3 totals 16 residues. The CDR3 is CAGLGSPFSGANVLTF. DNA for the CDR3: TGTGCCGGCTTGGGGAGTCCCTTCTCTGGGGCCAACGTCCTGACTTTC.

The chain joins TRBV11-2 to TRBJ1-2; 9 nucleotides agree with TRBD1. The V segment lost 4 bases and the J segment 8 bases; nucleotides outside the gene matches: 8. Germline lookup yields CDR1 SGHAT and CDR2 FQNNGV. This CDR3 contains 14 residues. The CDR3 spells CASSSSEGQGGYTF. The CDR3 nucleotides read TGTGCCAGCAGCTCCTCGGAGGGACAGGGAGGCTACACCTTC.

This rearrangement joins TRBV2 to TRBJ2-2; possibly TRBD2 for D (6 bases). The CDR3 sequence is 13 residues long. Germline V CDR1 and CDR2: SNHLY, FYNNEI. Trimming left V 6 bases short and J 6 bases short, with 11 bases between. The CDR3 coding sequence is TGTGCCAGCAGGGGAACTAGCTCCGGGGAGCTGTTTTTT. The encoded protein is CASRGTSSGELFF.

J is TRBJ2-2 and V is TRBV4-3; TRBD2 agrees at 8 bases. The CDR3 has 17 amino acids. Trimming removed 0 bases from V and 7 bases from J; junction bases left unmatched: 10. Per the germline V gene, CDR1 is LGHNA and CDR2 is YSLEER. CDR3 region: CASSQDIGAGGGGELFF. The CDR3 nucleotides are TGCGCCAGCAGCCAAGATATCGGGGCGGGAGGCGGCGGGGAGCTGTTTTTT.

The chain combines TRBV28 with TRBJ1-5; tentative D call: TRBD1 (5 bases). The V end was cut by 5 bases, the J end by 1 base, with 15 bases between. The CDR3 spans 16 residues. CDR1 is MDHEN and CDR2 is SYDVKM in the germline V gene. The CDR3 spells CASSLTGRGSNQPQHF. CDR3 sequence (DNA): TGTGCCAGCAGTCTTACGGGTAGGGGAAGCAATCAGCCCCAGCATTTT. The full variable domain, in which reference TRBV28 and TRBJ1-5 provide the parts outside the CDR3, is DVKVTQSSRYLVKRTGEKVFLECVQDMDHENMFWYRQDPGLGLRLIYFSYDVKMKEKGDIPEGYSVSREKKERFSLILESASTNQTSMYLCASSLTGRGSNQPQHFGDGTRLSIL.

This clone was picked up a small number of times. The chain is built from TRBV5-8 and TRBJ2-2, with D maybe TRBD2 (5 bases). From germline, CDR1 is SGHTS and CDR2 YDEGEE. With 3 bases removed from V and 9 bases from J, the gap between germline ends came to 12 bases. The CDR3 runs to 13 residues. For the CDR3, the DNA is TGTGCCAGCAGCTCCAACGGAGGCAGGGAGCTGTTTTTT. It encodes CASSSNGGRELFF.

The chain carries TRBV11-2 and TRBJ2-7, with 8 bases lining up with TRBD1. The CDR3 has 15 residues. The V gene end was trimmed by 5 bases and the J gene end by 3 bases; junction bases not matched to a gene: 9. Germline V gene data show CDR1 as SGHAT and CDR2 as FQNNGV. Here the CDR3 DNA reads TGTGCCAGCAGCAATAGACAGGGGAGCGGCTACGAGCAGTACTTC. It encodes CASSNRQGSGYEQYF.

Comment on this clone: Other DNA variants within this sample encode the same CDR3. The genes are TRBV18 and TRBJ2-1; no firm D call. The CDR3 loop spans 11 amino acids. V lost 2 bases to trimming and J lost 5 bases, with 1 base between them. Germline CDR1 is KGHSH and CDR2 is LQKENI. DNA for the CDR3: TGTGCCAGCTCACCAAACAATGAGCAGTTCTTC. Encoded protein: CASSPNNEQFF.

The rearrangement joins TRBV7-9 to TRBJ1-2; tentative D call: TRBD1 (5 bases). The V gene's germline CDR1 is SEHNR and CDR2 FQNEAQ (reference sequence). V dropped 4 bases and J dropped 6 bases, with 21 bases sitting between them. The CDR3 has 16 residues. As DNA, the CDR3 is TGTGCCAGCAGCTCTCGGGACGGAGAAGTACCCCATGGCTACACCTTC. It specifies CASSSRDGEVPHGYTF.

The CDR3 is CASSQGGTEETQYF. CDR3 DNA: TGCGCCAGCAGCCAAGGAGGGACGGAAGAGACCCAGTACTTC. V usage is TRBV4-3 and J usage is TRBJ2-5; D possibly matches TRBD1 or TRBD2 (5 bases each). Trimming removed 1 base at V and 3 bases at J, with 9 bases between. Germline assignment: CDR1 LGHNA and CDR2 YSLEER. This CDR3 spans 14 amino acids.

The chain carries TRBV2 and TRBJ2-1, with 7 bases that match TRBD2. V was clipped by 1 base and J by 4 bases; unmatched bases: 7. Germline V CDR1 and CDR2: SNHLY, FYNNEI. The CDR3 has 16 amino acids. In DNA, the CDR3 is TGTGCCAGCAGTGAAGGTGGTGGAGCGGGATACAATGAGCAGTTCTTC. Protein: CASSEGGGAGYNEQFF.

The V gene is TRBV7-6, the J gene TRBJ2-2, with 9 positions matching TRBD1. CDR3 length equals 19 residues. Losses at the gene ends were 3 bases for V and 2 bases for J; bases not matched to a gene: 13. Per the germline V gene, CDR1 is SGHVS and CDR2 is FNYEAQ. CDR3 coding DNA: TGTGCCAGCAGCTTGCGGGACAGGGTCTGGCTCGTCAACACCGGGGAGCTGTTTTTT. As protein: CASSLRDRVWLVNTGELFF.

The chain joins TRBV11-3 to TRBJ1-1; D perhaps matches TRBD1 (5 bases). CDR1 is SGHNT and CDR2 is YENEEA in the germline V gene. The CDR3 length is 17 residues. Between the trimmed V and J ends, which lost 2 bases and 2 bases, there was a span of 18 bases. CDR3 bases: TGTGCCAGCAGCTTATGGCGGTGGGGGGAGAGTAACACTGAAGCTTTCTTT. Translated: CASSLWRWGESNTEAFF.

The chain is built from TRBV7-9 and TRBJ2-3, with 7 nucleotides matching TRBD2. The CDR3 extends over 14 amino acids. Germline V gives CDR1 SEHNR, CDR2 FQNEAQ (reference sequence). V shed 5 bases and J 0 bases; nucleotides not matched to a gene: 2. As DNA, the CDR3 is TGTGCCAGCAGCAGCGGGACTAGCACAGATACGCAGTATTTT. Its protein is CASSSGTSTDTQYF.

In DNA form, the CDR3 reads TGTGCCAGCAGCCCCGTACAGGGTAGATATTCACCCCTCCACTTT. It is translated as CASSPVQGRYSPLHF. This chain joins TRBV7-2 and TRBJ1-6; a possible D gene is TRBD1 (6 bases). Per germline, CDR1 SGHTA and CDR2 FQGNSA. Between the trimmed V and J ends, which lost 5 bases and 8 bases, there was a span of 16 bases. This CDR3 comprises 15 residues.

This clone was picked up a small number of times. The CDR3 DNA reads as TGTGCCTGGAGTGTACCCGGGAATTCACCCCTCCACTTT. Translation: CAWSVPGNSPLHF. The chain combines TRBV30 with TRBJ1-6; D ambiguous. Deletions cut 0 bases from V and 7 bases from J, with 7 bases between. Germline V gene data show CDR1 as GTSNPN and CDR2 as SVGIG (reference sequence). This CDR3 contains 13 residues. The complete variable domain, with remaining parts taken from reference TRBV30 and TRBJ1-6, reads SQTIHQWPATLVQPVGSPLSLECTVEGTSNPNLYWYRQAAGRGLQLLFYSVGIGQISSEVPQNLSASRPQDRQFILSSKKLLLSDSGFYLCAWSVPGNSPLHFGNGTRLTVT.

In regard to this clone: An end of the junction does not agree with germline; a read error may underlie this. The gene calls are TRBV7-2 and TRBJ2-7; D is undetermined. The CDR3 extends over 13 amino acids. CDR1 and CDR2 (germline): SGHTA, FQGNSA. In DNA form, the CDR3 reads TGTGCCAGCAGCCTCCAATCCTACCAGGACCCCTCATTC. Translation: CASSLQSYQDPSF.

This clone was detected only a few times. The genes are TRBV4-2 and TRBJ2-1, with a possible D match to TRBD1 (6 bases). This CDR3 has 16 amino acids. The germline V and J ends were trimmed by 0 bases and 4 bases, with 13 bases remaining between them. Germline-derived CDR1 and CDR2 are LGHNA and YNFKEQ. CDR3 amino acids: CASSQEGGGTYNEQFF. The CDR3 region has the DNA TGTGCCAGCAGCCAAGAAGGAGGTGGGACATACAATGAGCAGTTCTTC.

The V and J genes are TRBV7-8 and TRBJ1-1; the D is unclear. The germline V and J ends were trimmed by 6 bases and 6 bases, with 20 bases remaining between them. The CDR3 sequence is 15 residues long. Per germline, CDR1 SGHVS and CDR2 FQNEAQ. The CDR3 here is CASRTTTGIFAEAFF. The CDR3 nucleotides are TGTGCCAGCAGAACTACAACTGGGATTTTCGCTGAAGCTTTCTTT.